Reported below is one T cell receptor beta chain. The PCR had 60 Vbeta and 13 Jbeta primers. Produced via immunoSEQ multiplex PCR; TCRdb's table is partial and in-frame only. The sample lists 100,000 to 150,000 clones, about 70% occurring once. This specimen comes from a study of cytomegalovirus exposure and HLA in healthy donors. Germline V gene lookup returns CDR1 SEHNR and CDR2 FQNEAQ (reference sequence). The J segment lost 1 base and the V segment lost 3 bases, leaving 2 bases of the junction unmatched. This CDR3 spans 14 amino acids. This chain uses TRBV7-9 with TRBJ1-1, with 7 bases that match TRBD1. Sequences were obtained from PBMCs. The sequence came from a woman between 40 and 50 years old in good health and CMV-seropositive. As DNA, the CDR3 is TGTGCCAGCAGCTTGGGACAGAAGAACACTGAAGCTTTCTTT. Encoded protein: CASSLGQKNTEAFF.